The clone carrying this T cell receptor beta chain showed up many times. Its specificity is unknown. Through a sample-barcoded 5' primer and a J-beta primer mix, a second PCR was run for about 6 to 12 cycles. From the 5' RACE reads, TCRdb called clonotypes with MiXCR, one entry per CDR3 protein. Among around 1,600,000 distinct CDR3 sequences, 35% to 45% were seen once, and the ten largest hold about 3.8%. These data are taken from a study of blood T cells in healthy people across ages. Findings of the study overall: Naive CD4+ cell counts and diversity both ran higher in long-lived than in aged donors. Researchers deemed the diversity estimates from one million T cells underestimates. CMV status of donors was unknown, possibly confounding expanded clonotype changes.

The V gene end was trimmed by 5 bases and the J gene end by 2 bases; junction bases not matched to a gene: 4. Germline V gene lookup returns CDR1 LNHDA and CDR2 SQIVND (reference sequence). The CDR3 extends over 15 amino acids. Sequencing was done on a sample of blood. This sequence joins TRBV19 and TRBJ2-3, with TRBD2 matching 10 bases. The TCR sequence derives from a woman between 18 and 29 years old in good health. The CDR3 nucleotides are TGTGCCAGTAGTGGCCTAGCGGGAGTCACAGATACGCAGTATTTT. This translates into CASSGLAGVTDTQYF.